This paragraph covers one TCR beta chain sequence. The antigen remains unidentified. This record belongs to a study of T cell clonotyping in hematopoietic cell transplantation. Findings and caveats of the study: Cells were unsorted, so CD4 and CD8 contributions were not separated.

Some clones are missing from TCRdb's copy, which holds only in-frame ones; the method was immunoSEQ multiplex PCR. The sample carries approximately 10,000 clones, roughly 90% recorded once. This CDR3 contains 14 residues. V was trimmed by 1 base and J by 5 bases, leaving 11 bases between them. The germline gives CDR1 MGHRA, CDR2 YSYEKL. This TCR came from a woman in her fifties or sixties in good health. Some clones in this sample may be carry-over from other donors' samples. The chain couples TRBV4-1 to TRBJ2-5; weak D call: TRBD2 (5 bases). Material for sequencing was peripheral blood mononuclear cells. CDR3 in DNA: TGCGCCAGCAGCCAAGCCGGTACGGGGGAGACCCAGTACTTC. This translates into CASSQAGTGETQYF.